Following are 7 T cell receptor beta chains from one sample sequenced in a study of blood T cell repertoires in COVID-19. The table came from immunoSEQ multiplex PCR; TCRdb's copy has only in-frame clones and leaves some out. The sample records approximately 83,000 clones, over 70% being singletons. Sequencing input: peripheral blood. The receptors were sampled from a woman aged 80 or over with acute or convalescent COVID-19.

This sequence joins TRBV24-1 and TRBJ1-5; TRBD1 might be the D (5 bases). Per germline, CDR1 KGHDR and CDR2 SFDVKD. V shed 3 bases and J shed 0 bases, with 14 bases lying between them. The CDR3 consists of 17 residues. The CDR3 spells CATSDGATTYSNQPQHF. DNA of the CDR3: TGTGCCACCAGTGATGGGGCGACAACCTATAGCAATCAGCCCCAGCATTTT.

The chain couples TRBV7-3 to TRBJ1-6, with 7 bases that match TRBD1. The germline V gene has CDR1 SGHTA and CDR2 FQGTGA. The CDR3 loop spans 14 amino acids. The V gene end was trimmed by 4 bases and the J gene end by 7 bases; junction bases not matched to a gene: 4. CDR3 amino acids: CASSWGQPNSPLHF. Here the CDR3 DNA reads TGTGCCAGCAGCTGGGGACAGCCAAATTCACCCCTCCACTTT. The full variable domain, in which reference TRBV7-3 and TRBJ1-6 provide the parts outside the CDR3, is GAGVSQTPSNKVTEKGKYVELRCDPISGHTALYWYRQSLGQGPEFLIYFQGTGAADDSGLPNDRFFAVRPEGSVSTLKIQRTERGDSAVYLCASSWGQPNSPLHFGNGTRLTVT.

This clone was seen once. J is TRBJ1-5 and V is TRBV19; D call uncertain. V lost 6 bases, J lost 4 bases, and 19 bases lay in between. The CDR3 loop spans 16 amino acids. From germline, CDR1 is LNHDA and CDR2 SQIVND (reference sequence). Written as DNA, the CDR3 is TGTGCCAGTAGAGTGGGCCGGGGAAGTGGGAATCAGCCCCAGCATTTT. This encodes CASRVGRGSGNQPQHF. Looking up the rest from reference TRBV19 and TRBJ1-5 gives the full variable domain: DGGITQSPKYLFRKEGQNVTLSCEQNLNHDAMYWYRQDPGQGLRLIYYSQIVNDFQKGDIAEGYSVSREKKESFPLTVTSAQKNPTAFYLCASRVGRGSGNQPQHFGDGTRLSIL.

The genes are TRBV14 and TRBJ1-1; D perhaps matches TRBD1 (6 bases). CDR1 and CDR2 from the germline V gene are SGHDN and FVKESK. The CDR3 totals 13 residues. Trimming left V 4 bases short and J 1 base short, with 7 bases between. CDR3 sequence (DNA): TGTGCCAGCAGCCGGACAGAGAACACTGAAGCTTTCTTT. Translated, it gives CASSRTENTEAFF.

The rearrangement links TRBV5-1 to TRBJ2-5; D is undetermined. Germline V gene sequence: CDR1 SGHRS, CDR2 YFSETQ. Trimming removed 2 bases from V and 5 bases from J, with 4 bases in between. This CDR3 has 11 residues. The CDR3: CASSFEETQYF. DNA of the CDR3: TGCGCCAGCAGCTTTGAGGAGACCCAGTACTTC.

The chain is built from TRBV2 and TRBJ2-1, with TRBD2 matching 9 bases. The CDR3 runs 15 residues. The germline gives CDR1 SNHLY, CDR2 FYNNEI. V shed 9 bases and J 2 bases; nucleotides not matched to a gene: 8. CDR3 loop: CASRGVAGAYNEQFF. In nucleotides, the CDR3 is TGTGCCAGTAGGGGGGTAGCGGGGGCCTACAATGAGCAGTTCTTC.

The chain is built from TRBV10-3 and TRBJ1-5; D call uncertain. Germline CDR1 and CDR2: ENHRY and SYGVKD. The V gene lost 0 bases and the J gene lost 6 bases, with 9 bases spanning the gap. The length of the CDR3 is 14 residues. CDR3 sequence reads: CAISESEGFQPQHF. The CDR3 DNA sequence: TGTGCCATCAGTGAGTCGGAGGGTTTTCAGCCCCAGCATTTT.